This TCR beta chain is from a study of T cell responses to AZD1222 COVID-19 vaccine. Concerning this clone itself: The antigen is undetermined.

Here immunoSEQ multiplex PCR was the method, and the copy in TCRdb shows in-frame clones only, minus some. The table has over 150,000 clones, approximately 88% seen once. General study points: There were repertoire samples only from the period after the peak T cell response. Baseline antibody screening turned up just a handful of seropositive AZD1222 recipients. The donors showed a predominance of white British ancestry and of females, with possible underestimation of clonal diversity.

V was shortened by 5 bases and J by 0 bases, with 10 bases between the two germline ends. This CDR3 has 14 residues. Germline-derived CDR1 and CDR2 are SEHNR and FQNEAQ (reference sequence). Second-dose intervals of approximately 4 or approximately 12 weeks were pooled. This material consisted of peripheral blood, taken 28 days after the second AZD1222 dose. The V and J genes are TRBV7-9 and TRBJ1-1; D remains ambiguous. This receptor was obtained from an adult who received the AZD1222 COVID-19 vaccine. The CDR3 DNA is TGTGCCAGCAGCAGCGGGAACATGAACACTGAAGCTTTCTTT. This sequence encodes CASSSGNMNTEAFF.